This paragraph reports one T cell receptor beta chain. The antigen is undetermined. The data derive from a study of regulatory T cells in long-lasting Graves disease. Study results and caveats: Exclusively peripheral blood, rather than thyroid tissue, was studied. For persistent Graves' patients, TCR diversity was lower than for newly diagnosed ones.

Time point in this sample: persistent/refractory GD, antithyroid drugs over 5 years with positive TRAb. Scientists built the TCR library using RNA that was extracted from PBMCs. According to the study, TCR beta libraries were built with iRepertoire HTBI primers and CDR3-region Arm-PCR. Each CDR3 protein is one row after TCRdb ran MiXCR on the multiplex PCR reads. The profile shows 390,000 or so distinct CDR3 sequences, about 23% of them singletons. Germline CDR1 and CDR2: MRHNA and SNTAGT. The CDR3 totals 14 residues. The ends were cut back, 6 bases at V and 5 bases at J, with 16 bases in the middle. The chain links TRBV6-4 to TRBJ1-1, with no clear D. This clonotype was obtained from a woman aged 40 to 50 with Graves disease. Here the sequenced sample was peripheral blood mononuclear cells (PBMCs), taken when the disease was refractory, from a patient treated with antithyroid drugs. The CDR3 coding sequence is TGTGCCAGCAGCAACATTCCGAAAGGGACTGAAGCTTTCTTT. Its translation: CASSNIPKGTEAFF.